This TCR beta chain originates from a study of identical twins. Study-wide points: These conclusions were based on statistical analysis (cross-sectional, not following the same donors).

This clonotype was counted a single time. Its antigen is unknown. CDR1 is SNHLY and CDR2 is FYNNEI in the germline V gene. V was clipped by 6 bases and J by 1 base, with 15 bases between them. The CDR3 consists of 15 residues. TCRdb independently ran MiXCR on the 5' RACE reads; one entry per CDR3 protein. This table has a few hundred thousand distinct CDR3 sequences, nearly 15% appearing once. This sample also belongs to another study, concerning yellow fever vaccine responses in identical twins.

The chain recombines TRBV2 with TRBJ2-5; a weak D match, TRBD1 (5 bases). This TCR derives from a woman aged 18-29 years in good health. The sequenced sample was CD4+ T cells sorted from blood. The CDR3 here is CASSVYQGIQETQYF. CDR3 sequence (DNA): TGTGCCAGCAGCGTATATCAGGGAATCCAAGAGACCCAGTACTTC.